These 30 T cell receptor beta chains were sequenced from one sample in a study of shared T cell receptors in the human thymus. Assay: immunoSEQ multiplex PCR; the TCRdb copy retains only in-frame clones and omits some. Of over 650,000 clones listed, approximately 87% are singletons. The sample was also linked to a second study, of human thymus T cells.

What was sequenced was thymocytes. The receptors were gathered from a boy in the first two years of life with a congenital heart defect.

This clone was seen only a few times. The chain employs TRBV4-1 and TRBJ1-3; 8 bases match TRBD1. The V gene's germline CDR1 is MGHRA and CDR2 YSYEKL. CDR3 length: 16 residues. Trimming cost V 5 bases and J 4 bases; bases outside gene matches: 10. Written as DNA, the CDR3 is TGCGCCAGCAGCTCCATTCACAGGGGGAGAGGAAACACCATATATTTT. As protein: CASSSIHRGRGNTIYF.

This chain uses TRBV6-1 with TRBJ2-4; the D gene is possibly TRBD1 (6 bases). This CDR3 region has 15 residues. CDR1 is MNHNS and CDR2 is SASEGT in the germline V gene. Trimming took off 3 bases at V and 0 bases at J, with 9 bases between the two ends. CDR3 amino acids: CASSDDRIAKNIQYF. CDR3 in DNA: TGTGCCAGCAGTGACGACAGGATAGCCAAAAACATTCAGTACTTC.

The CDR3 loop is CASSEVGGSSIQETQYF. CDR3 bases: TGTGCCAGCAGTGAAGTTGGGGGGTCTAGCATCCAAGAGACCCAGTACTTC. This chain joins TRBV2 and TRBJ2-5; possibly TRBD2 for D (6 bases). V was trimmed by 1 base and J by 1 base, leaving 16 bases between them. This CDR3 contains 17 residues. The germline CDR1 and CDR2 sequences are SNHLY and FYNNEI.

The chain carries TRBV27 and TRBJ1-1, with 7 bases identical to TRBD1. The CDR3 loop spans 14 amino acids. With 6 bases clipped from V and 3 bases from J, the junction kept 7 bases outside the gene matches. Germline-derived CDR1 and CDR2 are MNHEY and SMNVEV (reference sequence). The DNA for the CDR3 is TGTGCCAGCAGGTTCCGACAGGGCCACACTGAAGCTTTCTTT. Amino acids: CASRFRQGHTEAFF.

The genes are TRBV11-2 and TRBJ2-7; a weak D match, TRBD1 (5 bases). CDR1 is SGHAT, CDR2 FQNNGV, per germline. CDR3 length: 17 amino acids. With 8 bases removed from V and 0 bases from J, the gap between germline ends came to 23 bases. This CDR3 reads CASALWSARVSSYEQYF. The DNA for the CDR3 is TGTGCCAGCGCCCTTTGGAGTGCCAGGGTGAGCTCCTACGAGCAGTACTTC.

The rearrangement links TRBV6-5 to TRBJ2-7, with D possibly matching TRBD1 (5 bases). Germline V gives CDR1 MNHEY, CDR2 SVGAGI. CDR3 size: 16 residues. V lost 2 bases and J 3 bases, leaving 17 bases between the germline ends. The CDR3 DNA follows: TGTGCCAGCAGTTACACCATCCTCCCGACAGTCTACGAGCAGTACTTC. The encoded protein is CASSYTILPTVYEQYF.

This clone was counted once. The chain is built from TRBV4-2 and TRBJ2-7; 11 nucleotides align to TRBD2. CDR1 is LGHNA and CDR2 is YNFKEQ in the germline V gene. J lost 2 bases, V lost 3 bases, and 3 bases had no gene match. CDR3 size: 15 residues. DNA of the CDR3: TGTGCCAGCAGCCAGCAACTAGCGGGGGCCTACGAGCAGTACTTC. Translating it yields CASSQQLAGAYEQYF.

The chain links TRBV7-9 to TRBJ1-2; D is undetermined. Germline assignment: CDR1 SEHNR and CDR2 FQNEAQ (reference sequence). This CDR3 has 12 amino acids. V lost 3 bases, J lost 7 bases, and 9 bases lay in between. CDR3 protein: CASSLAAFGYTF. The CDR3 DNA reads as TGTGCCAGCAGCTTGGCGGCTTTTGGCTACACCTTC.

The V and J genes are TRBV27 and TRBJ1-2, with 8 bases aligning to TRBD1. This CDR3 is 13 amino acids long. From germline, CDR1 is MNHEY and CDR2 SMNVEV (reference sequence). V lost 8 bases and J lost 4; bases outside the gene matches: 6. DNA of the CDR3: TGTGCCAGCCTTGGACAGGGAGGCTATGGCTACACCTTC. It translates to CASLGQGGYGYTF.

The chain is built from TRBV11-2 and TRBJ2-1; D uncertain. Between the trimmed V and J ends, which lost 0 bases and 10 bases, there was a span of 7 bases. This CDR3 is built from 12 residues. Germline V lookup: CDR1 SGHAT, CDR2 FQNNGV. Here the CDR3 DNA reads TGTGCCAGCAGCTTAGACGGAGTGGAGCAGTTCTTC. Translated: CASSLDGVEQFF.

The rearrangement joins TRBV2 to TRBJ2-2; TRBD2 matches 10 bases. CDR1 and CDR2 (germline): SNHLY, FYNNEI. V shed 4 bases, J shed 4 bases, and the junction held 3 bases outside the gene matches. This CDR3 region has 15 residues. CDR3 amino acids: CASSVAGGPTGELFF. The CDR3 DNA reads TGTGCCAGCAGTGTAGCGGGAGGCCCCACCGGGGAGCTGTTTTTT.

CDR3 sequence: CATSRDSGRVNNEQFF. The DNA of the CDR3 is TGTGCCACCAGCAGAGATAGCGGGAGGGTGAACAATGAGCAGTTCTTC. The rearrangement uses TRBV15 and TRBJ2-1; 11 bases line up with TRBD2. The CDR3 runs to 16 residues. Trimming took 0 bases from V and 5 from J; bases not matched to a gene: 3. CDR1 and CDR2 (germline): LNHNV, YYDKDF (reference sequence).

This clone was counted only a few times. The V and J genes are TRBV5-6 and TRBJ2-4; D is unresolved. Looked up from germline, CDR1 is SGHDT and CDR2 is YYEEEE. The CDR3 covers 12 residues. Trimming took off 4 bases at V and 10 bases at J, with 12 bases between the two ends. CDR3 amino acids: CASSERRAIQYF. CDR3 DNA: TGTGCCAGCAGCGAGCGACGAGCTATTCAGTACTTC.

The genes are TRBV4-3 and TRBJ2-3, with 13 bases aligning to TRBD2. J was trimmed by 3 bases and V by 4 bases; bases with no gene match: 13. This CDR3 has 19 residues. Germline CDR1 reads LGHNA; CDR2 reads YSLEER. DNA of the CDR3: TGCGCCAGCAGCCCACTAGCGGGGGGGCCTAATTTCGGGACAGATACGCAGTATTTT. Translating it yields CASSPLAGGPNFGTDTQYF.

V usage is TRBV28 and J usage is TRBJ2-5; TRBD1 is a possible D gene (6 bases). CDR3 length: 14 residues. The V and J ends lost 2 bases and 4 bases respectively, with 11 bases between them. Germline CDR1 and CDR2: MDHEN and SYDVKM. The CDR3 is CASSLTQGRETQYF. The CDR3 nucleotides are TGTGCCAGCAGTTTAACACAGGGACGAGAGACCCAGTACTTC.

V usage is TRBV30 and J usage is TRBJ2-7; TRBD2 matches at 7 bases. Germline V CDR1 and CDR2: GTSNPN, SVGIG (reference sequence). CDR3 length equals 15 residues. V trimming: 4 bases; J trimming: 2 bases; junction bases outside the gene matches: 11. CDR3 in amino acids: CAWTNGEGGPYEQYF. In DNA, the CDR3 is TGTGCCTGGACCAATGGCGAGGGAGGGCCCTACGAGCAGTACTTC.

The chain links TRBV28 to TRBJ1-2, with D hard to call. This CDR3 spans 12 amino acids. Germline V gene lookup returns CDR1 MDHEN and CDR2 SYDVKM. V was pared by 2 bases and J by 4 bases, with 5 bases between. CDR3 protein: CASSLRVYGYTF. The CDR3 region has the DNA TGTGCCAGCAGTTTACGGGTCTATGGCTACACCTTC.

As concerns this clone: The junction does not match germline at one end; this may be a read error. The same CDR3 also results from other DNA sequences found in this sample. The chain joins TRBV4-1 to TRBJ1-6; a possible D gene is TRBD1 (5 bases). This CDR3 is built from 17 residues. Per the germline V gene, CDR1 is MGHRA and CDR2 is YSYEKL. CDR3: CASSQDQGRPHNSPLHF. Here the CDR3 DNA reads TGCGCCAGCAGCCAAGATCAGGGCAGGCCACATAATTCCCCCCTCCACTTT.

The rearrangement links TRBV15 to TRBJ2-7; 13 bases line up with TRBD2. Germline V gene data show CDR1 as LNHNV and CDR2 as YYDKDF (reference sequence). Losses at the gene ends were 0 bases for V and 6 bases for J; bases not matched to a gene: 14. The CDR3 has 19 amino acids. The CDR3 protein is CATSRDAADSTSGRLEQYF. CDR3 nucleotides: TGTGCCACCAGCAGAGATGCGGCTGATTCGACTAGCGGGAGGCTCGAGCAGTACTTC.

The chain carries TRBV6-6 and TRBJ1-5, with TRBD1 as a possible D gene (5 bases). Trimming cost V 6 bases and J 3 bases, with 15 bases left between them. The CDR3 runs 15 residues. Germline loops: CDR1 MNHNY, CDR2 SVGAGI (reference sequence). The CDR3 DNA is TGTGCCAGCAGGGTTCGGGGGGGGGTCAATCAGCCCCAGCATTTT. This translates into CASRVRGGVNQPQHF.

The chain recombines TRBV2 with TRBJ2-4; D remains ambiguous. CDR1 SNHLY and CDR2 FYNNEI come from the germline V gene. Trimming removed 7 bases at V and 0 bases at J, with 16 bases between. The CDR3 totals 16 residues. The CDR3 region is CASTEPRLRAKNIQYF. CDR3 sequence (DNA): TGTGCCAGCACCGAGCCCCGACTGAGAGCCAAAAACATTCAGTACTTC. Based on the CDR3 plus reference TRBV2 and TRBJ2-4, the full variable domain is EPEVTQTPSHQVTQMGQEVILRCVPISNHLYFYWYRQILGQKVEFLVSFYNNEISEKSEIFDDQFSVERPDGSNFTLKIRSTKLEDSAMYFCASTEPRLRAKNIQYFGAGTRLSVL.

The CDR3 bases are TGTGCCAGCAGCTTAGACCTAAACAATGAGCAGTTCTTC. Translated, it gives CASSLDLNNEQFF. The V and J genes are TRBV7-9 and TRBJ2-1; no firm D call. Germline CDR1 SEHNR, CDR2 FQNEAQ (reference sequence). V dropped 1 base and J dropped 5 bases, with 6 bases sitting between them. The CDR3 sequence is 13 residues long. The full variable domain, completed using reference TRBV7-9 and TRBJ2-1, is DTGVSQNPRHKITKRGQNVTFRCDPISEHNRLYWYRQTLGQGPEFLTYFQNEAQLEKSRLLSDRFSAERPKGSFSTLEIQRTEQGDSAMYLCASSLDLNNEQFFGPGTRLTVL.

This clone was recorded only once. The chain uses TRBV9 and TRBJ2-1; 11 nucleotides match TRBD2. CDR3 length: 16 residues. The germline CDR1 and CDR2 sequences are SGDLS and YYNGEE. The J segment lost 4 bases and the V segment lost 2 bases, leaving 5 bases of the junction unmatched. The CDR3 region has the DNA TGTGCCAGCAGCGTCCGACTAGCGGGGAAATACAATGAGCAGTTCTTC. Amino acids: CASSVRLAGKYNEQFF.

The chain joins TRBV14 to TRBJ1-2; D perhaps matches TRBD1 (5 bases). This CDR3 comprises 15 residues. CDR1 is SGHDN and CDR2 is FVKESK in the germline V gene. V was shortened by 0 bases and J by 8 bases, with 16 bases between the two germline ends. DNA for the CDR3: TGTGCCAGCAGCCAAGATCGACGTGGGGCGCAGGGCTACACCTTC. This encodes CASSQDRRGAQGYTF.

The chain joins TRBV5-6 to TRBJ2-7, with a weak D call TRBD2 (6 bases). The V gene lost 2 bases and the J gene lost 2 bases, with 8 bases spanning the gap. This CDR3 has 13 amino acids. Germline V gives CDR1 SGHDT, CDR2 YYEEEE. CDR3 protein: CASSFGGPYEQYF. The CDR3 DNA reads TGTGCCAGCAGCTTTGGAGGGCCCTACGAGCAGTACTTC.

The genes are TRBV5-4 and TRBJ2-1; D is unclear. Germline CDR1 SGHNT, CDR2 YYREEE (reference sequence). This CDR3 region has 12 residues. The V and J ends lost 4 bases and 1 base respectively, with 3 bases between them. CDR3 coding DNA: TGTGCCAGCAGCCTTTCCTACAATGAGCAGTTCTTC. Translating gives CASSLSYNEQFF.

The genes are TRBV29-1 and TRBJ1-4; D gene unclear. Between the trimmed V and J ends, which lost 0 bases and 6 bases, there was a span of 14 bases. The germline V gene has CDR1 SQVTM and CDR2 ANQGSEA. The CDR3 has 15 residues. CDR3 amino acids: CSVEDGYSRDEKLFF. In DNA form, the CDR3 reads TGCAGCGTTGAAGATGGATACAGCCGAGATGAAAAACTGTTTTTT. Full variable domain (rest looked up from reference TRBV29-1 and TRBJ1-4): SAVISQKPSRDICQRGTSLTIQCQVDSQVTMMFWYRQQPGQSLTLIATANQGSEATYESGFVIDKFPISRPNLTFSTLTVSNMSPEDSSIYLCSVEDGYSRDEKLFFGSGTQLSVL.

V is TRBV7-2 and J is TRBJ1-5; 8 bases align to TRBD1. Trimming cost V 5 bases and J 1 base; bases outside gene matches: 4. Germline V gives CDR1 SGHTA, CDR2 FQGNSA. This CDR3 spans 15 amino acids. In DNA, the CDR3 is TGTGCCAGCAGCCCAGGACAGGGAAGCAATCAGCCCCAGCATTTT. This translates into CASSPGQGSNQPQHF.

This chain links TRBV16 with TRBJ1-3, with 8 nucleotides matching TRBD1. V was pared by 3 bases and J by 2 bases, with 9 bases of the junction left unmatched. The CDR3 spans 17 residues. Germline CDR1 KGHSY, CDR2 FQNENV. CDR3 protein: CASSHERPGGTGNTIYF. The CDR3 bases are TGTGCCAGCAGCCATGAGAGGCCAGGGGGCACTGGAAACACCATATATTTT.

This clone was counted only a few times. This chain links TRBV4-3 with TRBJ2-7; no clear D gene. This CDR3 comprises 15 residues. V was trimmed by 0 bases and J by 4 bases, leaving 13 bases between them. Germline V gene data show CDR1 as LGHNA and CDR2 as YSLEER. The CDR3 here is CASSQDYPVPYEQYF. The CDR3 bases are TGCGCCAGCAGCCAAGACTACCCTGTTCCGTACGAGCAGTACTTC.